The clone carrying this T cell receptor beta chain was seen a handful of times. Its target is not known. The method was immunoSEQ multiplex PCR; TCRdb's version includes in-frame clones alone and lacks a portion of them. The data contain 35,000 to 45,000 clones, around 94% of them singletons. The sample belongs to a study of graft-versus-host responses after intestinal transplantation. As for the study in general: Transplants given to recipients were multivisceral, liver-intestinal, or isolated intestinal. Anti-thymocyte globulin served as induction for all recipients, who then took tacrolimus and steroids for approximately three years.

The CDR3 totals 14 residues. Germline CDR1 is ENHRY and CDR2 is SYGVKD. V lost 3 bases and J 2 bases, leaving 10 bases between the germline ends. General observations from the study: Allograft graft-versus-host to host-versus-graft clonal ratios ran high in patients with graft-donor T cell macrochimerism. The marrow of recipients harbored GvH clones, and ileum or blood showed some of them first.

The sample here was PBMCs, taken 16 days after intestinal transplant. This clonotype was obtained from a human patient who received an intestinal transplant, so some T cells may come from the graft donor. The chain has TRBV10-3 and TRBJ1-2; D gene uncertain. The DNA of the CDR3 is TGTGCCATCAGTGAAAACCAAGCCAACTATGGCTACACCTTC. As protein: CAISENQANYGYTF.